These 17 T cell receptor beta chains were sequenced from one sample in a study of T cells in Graves' hyperthyroidism and ophthalmopathy. The CDR3 regions of TCR beta were amplified from RNA transcripts. During a first-round RT-PCR of the TCR CDR3, the HTBI primer set was used. TCRdb analysed the multiplex PCR reads with MiXCR anew, one entry per CDR3 protein. The sample holds 400,000 to 600,000 distinct CDR3 sequences, around 20% seen once. Material for sequencing was blood. Receptors originate from a man between 18 and 35 years old with Graves' hyperthyroidism.

This clonotype was observed a few times. This chain joins TRBV12-3 or TRBV12-4 and TRBJ2-7; unclear D gene. Trimming shortened V by 3 bases and J by 2 bases, and 14 bases separated the two germline ends. This CDR3 region has 15 residues. The CDR3 DNA is TGTGCCAGCAGTTTCTTCGCCGAACATGCCTACGAGCAGTACTTC. It encodes CASSFFAEHAYEQYF.

The chain has TRBV28 and TRBJ1-6, with D perhaps matching TRBD1 (6 bases). Per germline, CDR1 MDHEN and CDR2 SYDVKM. CDR3 length: 14 residues. V was clipped by 5 bases and J by 5 bases, with 10 bases between them. The CDR3 loop reads CASSIHRDNSPLHF. In DNA form, the CDR3 reads TGTGCCAGCAGTATCCACAGGGATAATTCACCCCTCCACTTT. The whole variable domain, filled in from reference TRBV28 and TRBJ1-6, reads DVKVTQSSRYLVKRTGEKVFLECVQDMDHENMFWYRQDPGLGLRLIYFSYDVKMKEKGDIPEGYSVSREKKERFSLILESASTNQTSMYLCASSIHRDNSPLHFGNGTRLTVT.

This clonotype was found many times. This chain joins TRBV9 and TRBJ1-2; the D gene is possibly TRBD1 (5 bases). Germline CDR1 is SGDLS and CDR2 is YYNGEE. Trimming removed 2 bases from V and 4 bases from J, with 18 bases in between. The CDR3 is 16 amino acids. Here the CDR3 reads CASSVRSTGRFYGYTF. CDR3 coding DNA: TGTGCCAGCAGCGTGAGATCCACAGGAAGGTTCTATGGCTACACCTTC.

In its sample, this clonotype was seen many times. The chain couples TRBV2 to TRBJ1-3; 8 bases agree with TRBD1. Germline V gives CDR1 SNHLY, CDR2 FYNNEI. This CDR3 has 15 amino acids. V gave up 6 bases and J gave up 2 bases; unmatched junction bases: 6. The CDR3 loop reads CASSSQTGAGNTIYF. As DNA, the CDR3 is TGTGCCAGCAGCTCTCAGACAGGGGCTGGAAACACCATATATTTT.

There are many counts of this clonotype. The rearrangement uses TRBV28 and TRBJ1-2, with 7 bases matching TRBD1. This CDR3 has 15 residues. The germline V gene encodes CDR1 MDHEN and CDR2 SYDVKM. V lost 7 bases, J lost 0 bases, and 8 bases stayed unmatched. The CDR3 coding sequence is TGTGCCAGCAATCGAAGGGACAGACCTAACTATGGCTACACCTTC. Its translation is CASNRRDRPNYGYTF.

This clonotype was detected a few times. The V call is TRBV3-1, the J call TRBJ2-7; TRBD1 or TRBD2 may be the D gene (5 bases each). The CDR3 extends over 15 amino acids. Germline V gene lookup returns CDR1 LGHDT and CDR2 YNNKEL (reference sequence). The V gene lost 4 bases and the J gene lost 3 bases, with 16 bases spanning the gap. CDR3 sequence (DNA): TGTGCCAGCAGCCGCATAGGGACGGGTGGCTACGAGCAGTACTTC. Translated: CASSRIGTGGYEQYF.

In this sample, this clonotype turned up a few times. The chain joins TRBV4-1 to TRBJ1-5, with D unresolved. The germline gives CDR1 MGHRA, CDR2 YSYEKL. The CDR3 spans 13 residues. V was shortened by 9 bases and J by 0 bases, with 9 bases between the two germline ends. The CDR3 DNA reads as TGCGCCAGTGCCCCCGATAGCAATCAGCCCCAGCATTTT. This gives the protein CASAPDSNQPQHF.

The rearrangement links TRBV28 to TRBJ1-5; the match to TRBD1 covers 7 bases. The V gene's germline CDR1 is MDHEN and CDR2 SYDVKM. Unmatched junction bases numbered 14, after V lost 8 bases and J lost 7 bases. The CDR3 is 15 residues long. In DNA, the CDR3 is TGTGCCAGCCGAGGTGGGAGGGGGCGGGTGCAGCCCCAGCATTTT. The encoded protein is CASRGGRGRVQPQHF.

This clonotype was observed many times. The chain has TRBV9 and TRBJ2-5, with D perhaps TRBD1 (5 bases). Trimming removed 4 bases from V and 4 bases from J, with 14 bases in between. CDR3 length: 14 amino acids. The germline gives CDR1 SGDLS, CDR2 YYNGEE. Written as DNA, the CDR3 is TGTGCCAGCAGCCCACGACCCCAGGGAGAGACCCAGTACTTC. It encodes CASSPRPQGETQYF.

The V gene is TRBV12-3 or TRBV12-4, the J gene TRBJ1-1; a possible D gene is TRBD1 (5 bases). There are 14 residues in the CDR3. V dropped 6 bases and J dropped 2 bases, with 13 bases sitting between them. CDR3 nucleotides: TGTGCCAGCAGGGCCCTTCGGGACAACACTGAAGCTTTCTTT. The encoded protein is CASRALRDNTEAFF.

This clonotype was picked up many times. This chain uses TRBV7-8 with TRBJ1-5; 11 bases line up with TRBD1. V gave up 6 bases and J gave up 6 bases; unmatched junction bases: 13. Germline values: CDR1 SGHVS, CDR2 FQNEAQ. The CDR3 has 17 residues. CDR3 nucleotide sequence: TGTGCCAGCAGTAACTCCCCAGGACAGGGGGCTGGTCAGCCCCAGCATTTT. Translating it yields CASSNSPGQGAGQPQHF.

The gene calls are TRBV12-3 or TRBV12-4 and TRBJ1-3, with D hard to call. Trimming left V 1 base short and J 0 bases short, with 7 bases between. The CDR3 length is 15 residues. For the CDR3, the DNA is TGTGCCAGCAGTTTAGTTCTCCTCTCTGGAAACACCATATATTTT. Protein sequence: CASSLVLLSGNTIYF.

This clonotype was seen ten or more times. The chain recombines TRBV6-5 with TRBJ2-7; D uncertain. There are 14 residues in the CDR3. The V gene's germline CDR1 is MNHEY and CDR2 SVGAGI. V was clipped by 0 bases and J by 2 bases, with 8 bases between them. The DNA of the CDR3 is TGTGCCAGCAGTTACTCGGCCCTAGCCTACGAGCAGTACTTC. This encodes CASSYSALAYEQYF.

This clonotype was picked up a small number of times. This chain uses TRBV7-9 with TRBJ1-5; D ambiguous. This CDR3 spans 13 amino acids. Germline V lookup: CDR1 SEHNR, CDR2 FQNEAQ (reference sequence). The V gene lost 5 bases and the J gene lost 4 bases, with 9 bases spanning the gap. As DNA, the CDR3 is TGTGCCAGCAGCCCCGGGAAGAATCAGCCCCAGCATTTT. Translated, it gives CASSPGKNQPQHF. Full variable domain (rest looked up from reference TRBV7-9 and TRBJ1-5): DTGVSQNPRHKITKRGQNVTFRCDPISEHNRLYWYRQTLGQGPEFLTYFQNEAQLEKSRLLSDRFSAERPKGSFSTLEIQRTEQGDSAMYLCASSPGKNQPQHFGDGTRLSIL.

At least ten counts were recorded for this clonotype. The rearrangement joins TRBV28 to TRBJ2-5; 10 bases line up with TRBD1. Per germline, CDR1 MDHEN and CDR2 SYDVKM. The CDR3 has 16 residues. V gave up 8 bases and J gave up 1 base; unmatched junction bases: 10. The CDR3 bases are TGTGCCAGCCCCCCCACGGGGACAGGGGCCCAAGAGACCCAGTACTTC. Its translation is CASPPTGTGAQETQYF.

This clonotype was detected a few times. The chain employs TRBV5-5 and TRBJ1-5, with a possible D match to TRBD1 (6 bases). The V gene lost 4 bases and the J gene lost 6 bases, with 17 bases spanning the gap. CDR1 and CDR2 (germline): SGHKS, YYEKEE (reference sequence). The CDR3 has 15 residues. The CDR3: CASSPIGDIRQPQHF. CDR3 DNA sequence: TGTGCCAGCAGCCCAATTGGGGACATCCGTCAGCCCCAGCATTTT.

The gene calls are TRBV7-9 and TRBJ2-6; D is possibly TRBD1 (5 bases). This CDR3 contains 16 residues. Per germline, CDR1 SEHNR and CDR2 FQNEAQ (reference sequence). The germline V and J ends were trimmed by 5 bases and 5 bases, with 16 bases remaining between them. CDR3 bases: TGTGCCAGCAGCCCAATACAGGTCGGGCGGGCCAACGTCCTGACTTTC. Amino acids: CASSPIQVGRANVLTF.